A selection of T cell receptor beta chains follows, all from one sample in a study of vaccination and CD4 T cells after COVID-19. What these receptors recognize is not known. Via MiXCR, TCRdb re-called the PCR reads, giving one row per CDR3 protein. The sample lists roughly 20,000 distinct CDR3 sequences, roughly 43% occurring once. Sequencing used CD4+ T cells from blood, cultured in vitro, obtained after SARS-CoV-2 vaccination. These receptors came from a human donor who had recovered from COVID-19. Both conserved end residues are part of each CDR3. D genes are given only for firm matches. Size values are once, few and many counts, or a class for expanded clones, and some rows have none.

v_gene	d_gene	abundance	j_gene	CDR3nt	CDR3aa
TRBV20-1	NA	NA	TRBJ2-7	TGCAGTGCTAGAAGGACGAGCTCCTACGAGCAGTACTTC	CSARRTSSYEQYF
TRBV5-1	NA	NA	TRBJ2-5	TGCGCCAGCAGTACGCAAGGAGAGACCCAGTACTTC	CASSTQGETQYF
TRBV28	TRBD1	NA	TRBJ1-2	TGTGCCAGCATACAGGGGAACTATGGCTACACCTTC	CASIQGNYGYTF
TRBV27	TRBD2	NA	TRBJ2-3	TGTGCCAGCAGGTCCTTAGCGGGGGGCACAGATACGCAGTATTTT	CASRSLAGGTDTQYF
TRBV2	TRBD1	NA	TRBJ1-5	TGTGCCAGCAGTAGACAGGGTGGTCGTAGCAATCAGCCCCAGCATTTT	CASSRQGGRSNQPQHF
TRBV2	NA	once	TRBJ2-2	TGTGCCAGGGGGGGAGCGCTTCCGAACACCGGGGAGCTGTTTTTT	CARGGALPNTGELFF
TRBV7-8	NA	NA	TRBJ1-2	TGTGCCAGCAGCCCCCGCCGCGTGGCGACCACGAACTATGGCTACACCTTC	CASSPRRVATTNYGYTF
TRBV19	TRBD1	NA	TRBJ1-2	TGTGCCAGTAGTTCCTCGGGAACCAGGGGGGATGGCTACACCTTC	CASSSSGTRGDGYTF
TRBV12-3/TRBV12-4	TRBD1	NA	TRBJ1-6	TGTGCCAGCAGCCGACAGGGCCTTAATTCACCCCTCCACTTT	CASSRQGLNSPLHF
TRBV7-2	TRBD2	NA	TRBJ2-2	TGTGCCAGCAGCCCCTGGGGCGGGGGGAGTACCGGGGAGCTGTTTTTT	CASSPWGGGSTGELFF
TRBV6-2/TRBV6-3	NA	NA	TRBJ1-5	TGTGCCAGCAAGTTCAGTAGCAATCAGCCCCAGCATTTT	CASKFSSNQPQHF
TRBV11-3	NA	NA	TRBJ1-1	TGTGCCAGCAGCTACCATCTGAACACTGAAGCTTTCTTT	CASSYHLNTEAFF
TRBV19	NA	few	TRBJ1-2	TGTGCCAGTAGTATTGGGGCCGGGCCGGGCTATGGCTACACCTTC	CASSIGAGPGYGYTF
TRBV20-1	NA	NA	TRBJ2-3	TGCAGTGCCGAGGGGGGGGCGAGAGCTGAAACGCAGTATTTT	CSAEGGARAETQYF
TRBV20-1	NA	few	TRBJ1-1	TGCAGTGCTAGAGGACCCACGTGGGGGGAAACATCATCTGAAGCTTTCTTT	CSARGPTWGETSSEAFF
TRBV7-2	TRBD1	NA	TRBJ2-4	TGTGCCAGCAGCCCCCACCAACAGGGGACCAAAAACATTCAGTACTTC	CASSPHQQGTKNIQYF
TRBV6-5	NA	NA	TRBJ2-7	TGTGCCAGCAGTTTTTCAATCGGGACGATCTCCTACGAGCAGTACTTC	CASSFSIGTISYEQYF
TRBV27	NA	few	TRBJ2-5	TGTGCCAGCAGTTTTAGGGGGCAAGAGACCCAGTACTTC	CASSFRGQETQYF
TRBV18	NA	NA	TRBJ2-7	TGTGCCAGCTCGCCGGAAGCACAGGGTTGGTTCGAGCAGTACTTC	CASSPEAQGWFEQYF
TRBV7-2	TRBD1	few	TRBJ1-2	TGTGCCAGCAGGCTGGGACAGGGTTTAGTCTACACCTTC	CASRLGQGLVYTF
TRBV7-8	NA	NA	TRBJ2-7	TGTGCCAGCAGCTTAGCAGGAGGACTGGGGTTCTCCTACGAGCAGTACTTC	CASSLAGGLGFSYEQYF
TRBV6-1	TRBD1	few	TRBJ1-1	TGTGCCAGCAGGACAGACAGGGACTTGAACACTGAAGCTTTCTTT	CASRTDRDLNTEAFF
TRBV6-2/TRBV6-3	TRBD1	NA	TRBJ2-2	TGTGCCAGCAGAAACAGGGGGCCCACCGGGGAGCTGTTTTTT	CASRNRGPTGELFF
TRBV20-1	NA	few	TRBJ1-2	TGCAGTGCTGAAGGGACACCCTTCGGCGGCTACACCTTC	CSAEGTPFGGYTF
TRBV28	NA	NA	TRBJ2-1	TGTGCCAGCAGTTTAGACGGGCTGAGGAGTGAGCAGTTCTTC	CASSLDGLRSEQFF
TRBV6-2/TRBV6-3	NA	NA	TRBJ1-2	TGTGCCAGCAGTAACAACCGGGGCTCTTTGTATGGCTACACCTTC	CASSNNRGSLYGYTF
TRBV11-2	NA	once	TRBJ2-2	TGTGCCAGCAGCTTAGTGTTAAACACCGGGGAGCTGTTTTTT	CASSLVLNTGELFF
TRBV5-6	NA	NA	TRBJ2-3	TGTGCCAGCAGCTTGAAGCCACAGGGCCTTAGCACAGATACGCAGTATTTT	CASSLKPQGLSTDTQYF
TRBV27	TRBD1	NA	TRBJ1-6	TGTGCCACCCGAATACAGGGGATAAATAATTCACCCCTCCACTTT	CATRIQGINNSPLHF
TRBV10-2	NA	NA	TRBJ1-1	TGCGCCAGCAGCTCCAGTGGCACTGAAGCTTTCTTT	CASSSSGTEAFF
TRBV28	NA	NA	TRBJ2-1	TGTGCCAGCAGGCCTGGCGGGTTTACCTACAATGAGCAGTTCTTC	CASRPGGFTYNEQFF
TRBV27	TRBD2	NA	TRBJ2-1	TGTGCCAGCAAACCGGGACTAGCGGGGCACTATGAGCAGTTCTTC	CASKPGLAGHYEQFF
TRBV14	TRBD2	few	TRBJ2-7	TGTGCCAGCAGCCAAGGACTAGCGGGTTCCTACGAGCAGTACTTC	CASSQGLAGSYEQYF
TRBV27	NA	NA	TRBJ2-3	TGTGCCAGCAGTCCCAGACTGTCCCTGAGCACAGATACGCAGTATTTT	CASSPRLSLSTDTQYF
TRBV6-5	TRBD1	NA	TRBJ1-5	TGTGCCAGCAGTTACGTTAGGGACAGGGGTCAGCCCCAGCATTTT	CASSYVRDRGQPQHF
TRBV5-6	NA	NA	TRBJ1-1	TGTGCCAGCAGCTTGGAGGGCAGGTGGACTGAAGCTTTCTTT	CASSLEGRWTEAFF
TRBV30	NA	NA	TRBJ1-1	TGTGCCTGGAGTGTACGGCTGAACACTGAAGCTTTCTTT	CAWSVRLNTEAFF
TRBV6-5	TRBD1	NA	TRBJ2-5	TGTGCCAGCAGTTATGGGACAGGGGTGGAAGTAAGGGAGACCCAGTACTTC	CASSYGTGVEVRETQYF
TRBV29-1	TRBD1	NA	TRBJ2-7	TGCAGCGTACGGACAGGGGGCTTCCACGAGCAGTACTTC	CSVRTGGFHEQYF
TRBV19	TRBD2	once	TRBJ2-3	TGTGCCAGTAGGGGAGCGGGATTCGATGCAGATACGCAGTATTTT	CASRGAGFDADTQYF
TRBV6-5	NA	NA	TRBJ2-1	TGTGCCAGCAGTTACTTCTCTAGGACGGGTGAGCAGTTCTTC	CASSYFSRTGEQFF
TRBV7-8	NA	medium-sized	TRBJ1-5	TGTGCCAGCAGCTTAGAAGGTCAACAGGGTATAAATCAGCCCCAGCATTTT	CASSLEGQQGINQPQHF
TRBV28	TRBD1	NA	TRBJ1-1	TGTGCCAGCGGCAAACAGGGGGGGGCTTTCTTT	CASGKQGGAFF
TRBV14	NA	few	TRBJ1-1	TGTGCCAGCAGCCATCGAGGGGGGAACACTGAAGCTTTCTTT	CASSHRGGNTEAFF
TRBV25-1	NA	NA	TRBJ2-7	TGTGCCAGCAGTGGGTTTGAGGGGGGAACCCCCTACGAGCAGTACTTC	CASSGFEGGTPYEQYF
TRBV7-8	NA	NA	TRBJ2-7	TGTGCCAGCAGCTTAATGACGGATCCCTCCTACGAGCAGTACTTC	CASSLMTDPSYEQYF
TRBV6-1	NA	few	TRBJ1-2	TGTGCCAGCAGTGAAGCGCAAGGGTTAGGCGGCTACACCTTC	CASSEAQGLGGYTF
TRBV6-5	NA	NA	TRBJ1-1	TGTGCCAGCAGTTACTCCCAGGGGAACACTGAAGCTTTCTTT	CASSYSQGNTEAFF
TRBV29-1	TRBD1	NA	TRBJ1-1	TGCAGCGTTGAGACGTCAGGGGGGAGGAACACTGAAGCTTTCTTT	CSVETSGGRNTEAFF
TRBV18	NA	NA	TRBJ2-5	TGTGCCAGCTCTGAGGGCCAAGAGACCCAGTACTTC	CASSEGQETQYF
TRBV19	NA	NA	TRBJ1-5	TGTGCCAGTAGTATAGAACGGGATCAGCCCCAGCATTTT	CASSIERDQPQHF
TRBV11-3	NA	NA	TRBJ2-2	TGTGCCAGCAGCTTAGATGCGAGTTGGACCGGGGAGCTGTTTTTT	CASSLDASWTGELFF
TRBV6-1	TRBD1	NA	TRBJ1-2	TGTGCCAGCAGTCCCAGGACCCGGGACAGGGGGCGAAGTGGCTACACCTTC	CASSPRTRDRGRSGYTF
TRBV11-2	NA	NA	TRBJ2-2	TGTGCCAGCAGCTTGGGCGGTCTGGGTGGGGAGTCCGGGGAGCTGTTTTTT	CASSLGGLGGESGELFF
TRBV20-1	TRBD1	few	TRBJ1-6	TGCAGTGCTAGAGACAGGGGGAGCTCACCCCTCCACTTT	CSARDRGSSPLHF
TRBV15	TRBD1	NA	TRBJ2-7	TGTGCCACCAGCAGAGGGTCACCGGGACAGGGGATCTACGAGCAGTACTTC	CATSRGSPGQGIYEQYF
TRBV5-4	NA	few	TRBJ1-2	TGTGCCAGCAGCTTGGTCGGCAGGGAGAACTATGGCTACACCTTC	CASSLVGRENYGYTF
TRBV29-1	NA	NA	TRBJ1-1	TGCAGCGTTGTGGGCCGGGGGAACACTGAAGCTTTCTTT	CSVVGRGNTEAFF